These 8 T cell receptor beta chains were all obtained from the same sample, sequenced in a study of Ad26.COV2.S vaccination and SARS-CoV-2 variants. Treatment noted: around 19 received Ad26.COV2.S at low or high dose, single or two shots; several received placebo; per-sample allocation not given. The study sampled participants on day 63 after the first vaccine or placebo injection. Sequencing used immunoSEQ multiplex PCR; TCRdb keeps in-frame clones, though not all of them. The repertoire holds around 450,000 clones, 80% to 95% seen once, with roughly an eighth in the top ten. This specimen consisted of peripheral blood, obtained in a trial of Ad26.COV2.S vaccine versus placebo. Receptors originate from a person between 18 and 65 years old who received the Ad26.COV2.S COVID-19 vaccine or a placebo.

This sequence joins TRBV7-8 and TRBJ1-4; D is perhaps TRBD1 (5 bases). The length of the CDR3 is 13 residues. Trimming took off 3 bases at V and 7 bases at J, with 9 bases between the two ends. CDR1 and CDR2 (germline): SGHVS, FQNEAQ. The CDR3 is CASSFGGSEKLFF. The CDR3 coding sequence is TGTGCCAGCAGCTTTGGGGGTTCTGAAAAACTGTTTTTT.

V gene TRBV9 combines with J gene TRBJ1-1; D is unresolved. CDR1 is SGDLS and CDR2 is YYNGEE in the germline V gene. The length of the CDR3 is 16 residues. V lost 0 bases and J lost 1, with 13 bases in between. CDR3 coding DNA: TGTGCCAGCAGCGTAGGGGTCGAGTTGAAGAACACTGAAGCTTTCTTT. Amino acid sequence: CASSVGVELKNTEAFF. The entire variable domain, with the rest obtained from reference TRBV9 and TRBJ1-1, is as follows: DSGVTQTPKHLITATGQRVTLRCSPRSGDLSVYWYQQSLDQGLQFLIQYYNGEERAKGNILERFSAQQFPDLHSELNLSSLELGDSALYFCASSVGVELKNTEAFFGQGTRLTVV.

The V gene is TRBV28, the J gene TRBJ2-7, with TRBD2 matching over 8 bases. With 7 bases clipped from V and 0 bases from J, the junction kept 5 bases outside the gene matches. Germline CDR1 and CDR2: MDHEN and SYDVKM. The CDR3 runs to 14 residues. The CDR3 region has the DNA TGTGCCAGCAATAAAGGGACTAGCTCCTACGAGCAGTACTTC. Translating gives CASNKGTSSYEQYF.

The V call is TRBV18, the J call TRBJ1-2; TRBD1 might be the D (5 bases). The CDR3 is 14 amino acids. V was clipped by 0 bases and J by 2 bases, with 7 bases between them. The germline CDR1 and CDR2 sequences are KGHSH and LQKENI. CDR3 region: CASSPPGTNYGYTF. CDR3 sequence (DNA): TGTGCCAGCTCACCACCCGGGACCAACTATGGCTACACCTTC.

Details on this clone: At one end, the junction sequence differs from germline, possibly due to a read error. The chain recombines TRBV28 with TRBJ2-5; no reliable D call. In germline, CDR1 is MDHEN, CDR2 SYDVKM. There are 14 residues in the CDR3. The CDR3 loop reads CASRLLPAQGTQYF. The CDR3 DNA follows: TGTGCCAGCAGACTATTGCCTGCGCAAGGGACCCAGTACTTC. Drawing the rest from reference TRBV28 and TRBJ2-5, the complete variable domain is DVKVTQSSRYLVKRTGEKVFLECVQDMDHENMFWYRQDPGLGLRLIYFSYDVKMKEKGDIPEGYSVSREKKERFSLILESASTNQTSMYLCASRLLPAQGTQYFGPGTRLLVL.

The CDR3 region is CASSTGTGLNTEAFF. CDR3 bases: TGCGCCAGCAGCACCGGGACAGGTTTGAACACTGAAGCTTTCTTT. The chain links TRBV5-1 to TRBJ1-1, with 8 nucleotides matching TRBD1. Germline CDR1 reads SGHRS; CDR2 reads YFSETQ. The CDR3 is 15 residues long. V lost 4 bases to trimming and J lost 0 bases; unmatched junction nucleotides: 5.

The CDR3 loop is CSARGGFEAFF. For the CDR3, the DNA is TGCAGTGCTAGGGGGGGATTCGAAGCTTTCTTT. This chain joins TRBV20-1 and TRBJ1-1, with TRBD1 as a possible D gene (5 bases). The germline V gene has CDR1 DFQATT and CDR2 SNEGSKA (reference sequence). With 3 bases removed from V and 8 bases from J, the gap between germline ends came to 10 bases. This CDR3 is 11 amino acids long.

This chain links TRBV29-1 with TRBJ2-1, with TRBD2 identical over 12 bases. There are 14 residues in the CDR3. CDR1 is SQVTM, CDR2 ANQGSEA, per germline. CDR3 residues: CTGTSGFSYNEQFF. CDR3 sequence (DNA): TGCACCGGGACTAGCGGGTTCTCCTACAATGAGCAGTTCTTC.